The next 32 T cell receptor beta chains were all read from a single sample in a study of T cell responses to AZD1222 COVID-19 vaccine. The method was immunoSEQ multiplex PCR; TCRdb's version includes in-frame clones alone and lacks a portion of them. The table includes roughly 99,000 clones, 92% detected once. The source material was peripheral blood, sampled 28 days after the second AZD1222 dose. These receptors were taken from an adult who received the AZD1222 COVID-19 vaccine.

This sequence joins TRBV28 and TRBJ1-2; 7 nucleotides agree with TRBD1. The CDR3 extends over 13 amino acids. The germline gives CDR1 MDHEN, CDR2 SYDVKM. Unmatched junction bases numbered 6, after V lost 8 bases and J lost 3 bases. The chain's CDR3 is CASGVGGHYGYTF. The CDR3, as DNA: TGTGCCAGCGGGGTAGGGGGCCACTATGGCTACACCTTC.

The chain employs TRBV6-2 or TRBV6-3 and TRBJ2-7; 8 bases align to TRBD1. Germline V gives CDR1 MNHEY, CDR2 SVGEGT. V lost 0 bases, J lost 3 bases, and 10 bases stayed unmatched. The CDR3 contains 17 residues. DNA for the CDR3: TGTGCCAGCAGTTACTCAATAGCCGGGACAGGCAACTACGAGCAGTACTTC. Protein sequence: CASSYSIAGTGNYEQYF.

This clone was seen just once. The chain has TRBV28 and TRBJ2-4; unclear D gene. The CDR3 is 15 amino acids. Germline V gives CDR1 MDHEN, CDR2 SYDVKM. V shed 5 bases and J shed 0 bases, with 11 bases lying between them. The CDR3 DNA reads TGTGCCAGCAGTACTCGCGAACTAGCCAAAAACATTCAGTACTTC. Protein sequence: CASSTRELAKNIQYF.

V and J are TRBV6-4 and TRBJ2-3; possibly TRBD1 for D (5 bases). Trimming removed 3 bases from V and 0 bases from J, with 7 bases in between. The CDR3 totals 14 residues. Germline CDR1 and CDR2: MRHNA and SNTAGT. CDR3 in amino acids: CASSEDTSTDTQYF. CDR3 nucleotides: TGTGCCAGCAGTGAGGACACTAGCACAGATACGCAGTATTTT.

This clone was seen just once. This chain connects TRBV4-3 to TRBJ2-7; possibly TRBD1 for D (6 bases). V lost 0 bases, J lost 0 bases, and 15 bases lay in between. The length of the CDR3 is 17 residues. The germline gives CDR1 LGHNA, CDR2 YSLEER. CDR3 protein: CASSQDWGQGDSYEQYF. The CDR3 bases are TGCGCCAGCAGCCAAGATTGGGGGCAGGGCGACTCCTACGAGCAGTACTTC.

The chain recombines TRBV3-1 (or the pseudogene TRBV3-2) with TRBJ1-3, with D uncertain. V was cut by 4 bases and J by 4 bases, with 14 bases left in between. Germline lookup yields CDR1 LGHDT and CDR2 YNNKEL (reference sequence). CDR3 size: 15 residues. The CDR3 reads CASSPSTITGNTIYF. In nucleotides, the CDR3 is TGTGCCAGCAGCCCCTCTACAATAACGGGAAACACCATATATTTT.

The genes are TRBV3-1 (or the pseudogene TRBV3-2) and TRBJ1-6, with D hard to call. The V gene's germline CDR1 is LGHDT and CDR2 YNNKEL (reference sequence). The ends were cut back, 1 base at V and 7 bases at J, with 8 bases in the middle. This CDR3 has 14 residues. The CDR3 nucleotides read TGTGCCAGCAGCCAAGTCATGGGGAATTCACCCCTCCACTTT. Its protein product is CASSQVMGNSPLHF.

This clone has only one observation. This chain uses TRBV5-4 with TRBJ2-7, with D uncertain. Germline CDR1 SGHNT, CDR2 YYREEE (reference sequence). CDR3 length: 11 amino acids. V was shortened by 2 bases and J by 5 bases, with 5 bases between the two germline ends. CDR3: CASSFSDEQYF. CDR3 DNA sequence: TGTGCCAGCAGCTTCTCAGACGAGCAGTACTTC.

The V call is TRBV18, the J call TRBJ2-2; 15 nucleotides align to TRBD2. Germline V lookup: CDR1 KGHSH, CDR2 LQKENI. The CDR3 consists of 18 residues. The trim removed 6 bases at V and 0 bases at J, leaving 5 bases unmatched. The chain's CDR3 is CASSPRTSGGANTGELFF. CDR3 DNA: TGTGCCAGCTCCCCTCGGACTAGCGGGGGGGCGAACACCGGGGAGCTGTTTTTT.

The V gene is TRBV6-1, the J gene TRBJ2-7, with D perhaps matching TRBD1 (6 bases). Germline CDR1 is MNHNS and CDR2 is SASEGT. The V end was cut by 1 base, the J end by 4 bases, with 11 bases between. This CDR3 spans 14 amino acids. Here the CDR3 reads CASSEEVRGYEQYF. The DNA of the CDR3 is TGTGCCAGCAGTGAAGAGGTCAGGGGATACGAGCAGTACTTC.

The chain couples TRBV5-1 to TRBJ2-3, with D tentatively TRBD2 (5 bases). CDR3 length: 15 amino acids. Germline CDR1 and CDR2: SGHRS and YFSETQ. The V gene lost 0 bases and the J gene lost 2 bases, with 10 bases spanning the gap. CDR3 bases: TGCGCCAGCAGCTTGGCCGCGGGTAACACAGATACGCAGTATTTT. Its protein is CASSLAAGNTDTQYF. The full variable domain, with the rest looked up from reference TRBV5-1 and TRBJ2-3, is KAGVTQTPRYLIKTRGQQVTLSCSPISGHRSVSWYQQTPGQGLQFLFEYFSETQRNKGNFPGRFSGRQFSNSRSEMNVSTLELGDSALYLCASSLAAGNTDTQYFGPGTRLTVL.

The genes are TRBV28 and TRBJ1-2; the match to TRBD1 covers 7 bases. From germline, CDR1 is MDHEN and CDR2 SYDVKM. The CDR3 spans 13 residues. V shed 7 bases, J shed 2 bases, and the junction held 4 bases outside the gene matches. CDR3 coding DNA: TGTGCCAGCAAGAAGGGACAGAACTATGGCTACACCTTC. The encoded protein is CASKKGQNYGYTF.

The V and J genes are TRBV5-1 and TRBJ1-5; 8 bases map to TRBD1. This CDR3 has 14 residues. J gave up 5 bases and V 4 bases, and 5 bases lay outside the gene matches. Germline CDR1 is SGHRS and CDR2 is YFSETQ. The CDR3 loop is CASSPGQGDQPQHF. In nucleotides, the CDR3 is TGCGCCAGCAGCCCCGGACAGGGCGATCAGCCCCAGCATTTT.

V gene TRBV10-2 combines with J gene TRBJ1-1; D remains unclear. Germline lookup yields CDR1 WSHSY and CDR2 SAAADI. The CDR3 sequence is 12 residues long. The V end lost 3 bases, the J end lost 7 bases, and 9 bases lay between the germline ends. The CDR3 DNA is TGCGCCAGCAGTGAAAGATTTCATGAAGCTTTCTTT. This sequence encodes CASSERFHEAFF.

The sample holds one count of this clone. The chain joins TRBV20-1 to TRBJ1-4; D gene unclear. The CDR3 is made up of 11 amino acids. V was shortened by 7 bases and J by 6 bases, with 9 bases between the two germline ends. Germline assignment: CDR1 DFQATT and CDR2 SNEGSKA (reference sequence). The CDR3 here is CSGSSDEKLFF. The CDR3, as DNA: TGCAGTGGGAGCAGCGATGAAAAACTGTTTTTT.

The chain carries TRBV7-2 and TRBJ1-6; no firm D call. V was clipped by 2 bases and J by 4 bases, with 0 bases between them. Germline V gene lookup returns CDR1 SGHTA and CDR2 FQGNSA. The CDR3 extends over 12 amino acids. For the CDR3, the DNA is TGTGCCAGCAGCTTATATAATTCACCCCTCCACTTT. As protein: CASSLYNSPLHF.

The chain is built from TRBV7-3 and TRBJ2-1; D is tentatively TRBD1 or TRBD2 (5 bases each). Trimming shortened V by 5 bases and J by 9 bases, and 20 bases separated the two germline ends. Germline V gene lookup returns CDR1 SGHTA and CDR2 FQGTGA. The CDR3 loop spans 15 amino acids. Here the CDR3 DNA reads TGTGCCAGCAGCCCAACCAGTAAGCGAGGGGCTGAGCAGTTCTTC. It is translated as CASSPTSKRGAEQFF.

CDR3 sequence (DNA): TGCGCCAGCAGCTTTAGTCAAAGGCGAAGCACCGGGGAGCTGTTTTTT. Translation: CASSFSQRRSTGELFF. The chain employs TRBV5-1 and TRBJ2-2; D gene ambiguous. Germline V gene sequence: CDR1 SGHRS, CDR2 YFSETQ. CDR3 size: 16 residues. The V gene lost 2 bases and the J gene lost 4 bases, with 15 bases spanning the gap.

This clone occurred once. The chain combines TRBV3-1 (or the pseudogene TRBV3-2) with TRBJ1-4, with 8 nucleotides matching TRBD1. The junction had 5 bases not matched to a gene; V was cut back by 5 bases and J by 3 bases. Germline values: CDR1 LGHDT, CDR2 YNNKEL (reference sequence). There are 15 residues in the CDR3. CDR3 region: CASSYQGAANEKLFF. The CDR3 DNA reads TGTGCCAGCAGCTATCAGGGGGCGGCTAATGAAAAACTGTTTTTT.

This chain links TRBV12-3 or TRBV12-4 with TRBJ1-6, with TRBD1 as a possible D gene (5 bases). The V end was cut by 7 bases, the J end by 8 bases, with 12 bases between. This CDR3 has 13 residues. CDR3: CASKRAGDSPLHF. The CDR3 DNA reads TGTGCCAGCAAGCGGGCGGGGGATTCACCCCTCCACTTT.

The chain carries TRBV7-9 and TRBJ1-1; D is undetermined. This CDR3 spans 13 amino acids. Per the germline V gene, CDR1 is SEHNR and CDR2 is FQNEAQ (reference sequence). V was pared by 3 bases and J by 3 bases, with 8 bases between. The CDR3 here is CASSLREHTEAFF. The CDR3 nucleotides read TGTGCCAGCAGCTTGCGAGAGCACACTGAAGCTTTCTTT.

This sequence joins TRBV5-8 and TRBJ1-1, with D unclear. The V gene lost 6 bases and the J gene lost 6 bases, with 9 bases spanning the gap. This CDR3 is built from 11 residues. Germline CDR1 reads SGHTS; CDR2 reads YDEGEE. As DNA, the CDR3 is TGTGCCAGCAACCGAAGAGCTGAAGCTTTCTTT. Amino acids: CASNRRAEAFF.

The chain combines TRBV15 with TRBJ1-4; tentative D call: TRBD1 (5 bases). V was trimmed by 5 bases and J by 5 bases, leaving 9 bases between them. The CDR3 contains 13 residues. The V gene's germline CDR1 is LNHNV and CDR2 YYDKDF (reference sequence). CDR3 in amino acids: CATSVSGNEKLFF. DNA of the CDR3: TGTGCCACCAGCGTATCAGGGAATGAAAAACTGTTTTTT.

The rearrangement joins TRBV3-1 (or the pseudogene TRBV3-2) to TRBJ1-3, with TRBD1 identical over 8 bases. J gave up 7 bases and V 1 base, and 6 bases lay outside the gene matches. CDR3 size: 15 residues. Germline V gene data show CDR1 as LGHDT and CDR2 as YNNKEL (reference sequence). The CDR3 protein is CASSQAATGANTIYF. CDR3 DNA: TGTGCCAGCAGCCAAGCAGCGACAGGGGCGAACACCATATATTTT.

The genes are TRBV5-5 and TRBJ2-7; 11 positions agree with TRBD1. J lost 3 bases, V lost 0 bases, and 8 bases had no gene match. CDR1 is SGHKS and CDR2 is YYEKEE in the germline V gene (reference sequence). This CDR3 region has 17 residues. CDR3 loop: CASSLGFGTGGSYEQYF. CDR3 DNA: TGTGCCAGCAGCTTGGGATTTGGGACAGGGGGTAGCTACGAGCAGTACTTC.

The chain carries TRBV16 and TRBJ1-5; TRBD1 matches 8 bases. The germline V gene has CDR1 KGHSY and CDR2 FQNENV. V trimming: 3 bases; J trimming: 3 bases; junction bases outside the gene matches: 4. The CDR3 totals 15 residues. The CDR3 DNA reads TGTGCCAGCAGCCAGGTGGACAGGGTCAATCAGCCCCAGCATTTT. Residues: CASSQVDRVNQPQHF.

The V gene is TRBV7-9, the J gene TRBJ2-2; perhaps TRBD2 as D (7 bases). CDR1 is SEHNR and CDR2 is FQNEAQ in the germline V gene (reference sequence). The CDR3 contains 15 residues. Trimming cost V 5 bases and J 2 bases, with 12 bases left between them. This CDR3 is CASSAGGANTGELFF. CDR3 nucleotide sequence: TGTGCCAGCAGCGCTGGGGGGGCTAACACCGGGGAGCTGTTTTTT.

CDR3 coding DNA: TGCGCCAGCAGCTCTAGCTTACAGGGGCACCTGAACACTGAAGCTTTCTTT. Translation: CASSSSLQGHLNTEAFF. This rearrangement joins TRBV5-1 to TRBJ1-1, with 7 bases fitting TRBD1. Germline V lookup: CDR1 SGHRS, CDR2 YFSETQ. The CDR3 consists of 17 residues. The trim removed 3 bases at V and 0 bases at J, leaving 11 bases unmatched.

V is TRBV9 and J is TRBJ2-2; D gene uncertain. CDR1 is SGDLS, CDR2 YYNGEE, per germline. The CDR3 covers 16 residues. Deletions cut 4 bases from V and 1 base from J, with 14 bases between. CDR3 protein: CASSKEPAGNTGELFF. The CDR3 DNA reads TGTGCCAGCAGCAAGGAGCCGGCAGGGAACACCGGGGAGCTGTTTTTT.

The V call is TRBV24-1, the J call TRBJ2-5; TRBD1 agrees at 7 bases. The CDR3 extends over 15 amino acids. Trimming cost V 4 bases and J 3 bases; bases outside gene matches: 7. The germline V gene encodes CDR1 KGHDR and CDR2 SFDVKD. The DNA of the CDR3 is TGTGCCACCAGTGACCTTGGGACAGAGAAAGAGACCCAGTACTTC. Its translation is CATSDLGTEKETQYF.

This clone is a singleton in its sample. The rearrangement links TRBV20-1 to TRBJ2-7, with D possibly TRBD1 on 6 matching bases. The CDR3 totals 11 residues. Germline-derived CDR1 and CDR2 are DFQATT and SNEGSKA (reference sequence). The V gene lost 1 base and the J gene lost 9 bases, with 10 bases spanning the gap. Written as DNA, the CDR3 is TGCAGTGCTAGAGGGGGACAAAGGCAGTACTTC. Protein product: CSARGGQRQYF.

The CDR3 here is CASSDRGENSPLHF. CDR3 sequence (DNA): TGTGCCAGTAGCGACAGGGGAGAGAATTCACCCCTCCACTTT. This chain connects TRBV19 to TRBJ1-6, with 8 bases aligning to TRBD1. This CDR3 is built from 14 residues. V was clipped by 6 bases and J by 7 bases; unmatched bases: 5. Germline CDR1 is LNHDA and CDR2 is SQIVND (reference sequence).